The 21 T cell receptor beta chains listed next were all sequenced from one sample in a study of OX40 agonist ivuxolimab in advanced cancers. The method was immunoSEQ multiplex PCR; TCRdb's version includes in-frame clones alone and lacks a portion of them. In the table there are about 38,000 clones, roughly nine tenths of which are singletons. Here the sequenced sample was CD4+ or CD8+ T cells sorted from blood, taken in a trial of the OX40 agonist ivuxolimab. The receptors here all came from an adult with an advanced solid tumor such as melanoma, head and neck, liver or kidney cancer.

CDR3 residues: CASSFGAGWNQKETQYF. The CDR3 nucleotides are TGTGCCAGCAGCTTCGGGGCAGGTTGGAACCAGAAGGAGACCCAGTACTTC. The rearrangement links TRBV7-9 to TRBJ2-5; D is perhaps TRBD1 or TRBD2 (5 bases each). CDR1 SEHNR and CDR2 FQNEAQ come from the germline V gene (reference sequence). Trimming left V 3 bases short and J 5 bases short, with 22 bases between. This CDR3 has 17 amino acids.

The sample holds one count of this clone. A junction boundary mismatches the germline segment, possibly from a read error. The genes are TRBV19 and TRBJ2-1, with D hard to call. The CDR3 has 15 amino acids. In germline, CDR1 is LNHDA, CDR2 SQIVND (reference sequence). The CDR3 bases are TGTGCCAGTAGCCTCGACCCGAGGTCCTTCAATGAGCAGTTCTTC. Amino acid sequence: CASSLDPRSFNEQFF.

This chain uses TRBV6-1 with TRBJ2-3, with D perhaps being TRBD1 or TRBD2 (5 bases each). The CDR3 is 15 residues long. V was trimmed by 6 bases and J by 0 bases, leaving 13 bases between them. Germline V CDR1 and CDR2: MNHNS, SASEGT. CDR3 region: CASSEGLSSTDTQYF. CDR3 bases: TGTGCCAGCAGCGAGGGGTTATCTAGCACAGATACGCAGTATTTT.

The chain couples TRBV28 to TRBJ2-3, with D perhaps matching TRBD1 (6 bases). The CDR3 is 14 amino acids. Trimming cost V 6 bases and J 3 bases, with 13 bases left between them. Germline V gene lookup returns CDR1 MDHEN and CDR2 SYDVKM. The CDR3 loop reads CASRGAPMTDTQYF. The CDR3 DNA follows: TGTGCCAGCAGGGGGGCCCCTATGACAGATACGCAGTATTTT.

The V and J genes are TRBV19 and TRBJ2-1; D unclear. The V gene's germline CDR1 is LNHDA and CDR2 SQIVND (reference sequence). The V and J ends lost 8 bases and 0 bases respectively, with 8 bases between them. CDR3 length equals 13 residues. CDR3 sequence: CASGWSSYNEQFF. CDR3 nucleotides: TGTGCCAGTGGCTGGAGCTCCTACAATGAGCAGTTCTTC. The variable domain in full, completed from reference TRBV19 and TRBJ2-1, reads DGGITQSPKYLFRKEGQNVTLSCEQNLNHDAMYWYRQDPGQGLRLIYYSQIVNDFQKGDIAEGYSVSREKKESFPLTVTSAQKNPTAFYLCASGWSSYNEQFFGPGTRLTVL.

This chain links TRBV27 with TRBJ2-1; no clear D gene. Germline assignment: CDR1 MNHEY and CDR2 SMNVEV (reference sequence). The CDR3 covers 14 residues. The V end was cut by 3 bases, the J end by 0 bases, with 6 bases between. This chain's CDR3 is CASSFGSSYNEQFF. The DNA for the CDR3 is TGTGCCAGCAGTTTTGGAAGCTCCTACAATGAGCAGTTCTTC.

The chain joins TRBV4-3 to TRBJ1-1; 11 bases line up with TRBD1. The CDR3 sequence is 16 residues long. Germline assignment: CDR1 LGHNA and CDR2 YSLEER. Unmatched junction bases numbered 6, after V lost 3 bases and J lost 3 bases. CDR3 region: CASSQDRGRWDTEAFF. As DNA, the CDR3 is TGCGCCAGCAGCCAGGACAGGGGGCGATGGGACACTGAAGCTTTCTTT.

This clone was observed at least ten times. The genes are TRBV4-1 and TRBJ1-1; D is possibly TRBD1 (6 bases). Germline CDR1 and CDR2: MGHRA and YSYEKL. The V gene lost 2 bases and the J gene lost 3 bases, with 10 bases spanning the gap. The CDR3 has 14 amino acids. CDR3: CASSQSTGYTEAFF. CDR3 bases: TGCGCCAGCAGCCAATCCACAGGGTACACTGAAGCTTTCTTT.

The V and J genes are TRBV6-5 and TRBJ2-1; D is unresolved. The V gene lost 5 bases and the J gene lost 8 bases, with 10 bases spanning the gap. The CDR3 contains 12 residues. The germline V gene has CDR1 MNHEY and CDR2 SVGAGI. CDR3 in DNA: TGTGCCAGCAGTCCAGGTCCCCATGAGCAGTTCTTC. It codes for CASSPGPHEQFF.

The chain joins TRBV6-6 to TRBJ1-4; D perhaps matches TRBD1 (5 bases). The CDR3 has 13 residues. Germline V lookup: CDR1 MNHNY, CDR2 SVGAGI (reference sequence). Trimming pared 6 bases from V and 3 bases from J, leaving 8 bases between. CDR3 nucleotides: TGTGCCAGCAGCTCCAGGGCTAATGAAAAACTGTTTTTT. Protein: CASSSRANEKLFF.

The chain links TRBV27 to TRBJ2-1, with 7 nucleotides matching TRBD1. J gave up 9 bases and V 3 bases, and 14 bases lay outside the gene matches. Looked up from germline, CDR1 is MNHEY and CDR2 is SMNVEV (reference sequence). This CDR3 is 16 amino acids long. In DNA form, the CDR3 reads TGTGCCAGCAGTTTCTGGACAGGATCGCTACAGGGTGAGCAGTTCTTC. Its translation: CASSFWTGSLQGEQFF.

The chain recombines TRBV28 with TRBJ1-4; 9 bases map to TRBD1. The CDR3 runs 14 residues. With V trimmed by 5 bases and J by 7 bases, 5 bases remained unmatched. Germline values: CDR1 MDHEN, CDR2 SYDVKM. The CDR3 region has the DNA TGTGCCAGCAGTACAGGGGGCGATCCTGAAAAACTGTTTTTT. Residues: CASSTGGDPEKLFF.

This chain connects TRBV18 to TRBJ1-1; no definite D call. CDR3 size: 16 residues. CDR1 KGHSH and CDR2 LQKENI come from the germline V gene. V lost 0 bases to trimming and J lost 5 bases, with 16 bases between them. CDR3 amino acids: CASSPPGTGMRTEAFF. The CDR3 DNA reads as TGTGCCAGCTCACCACCGGGAACGGGGATGAGAACTGAAGCTTTCTTT. The complete variable domain, with remaining parts taken from reference TRBV18 and TRBJ1-1, reads NAGVMQNPRHLVRRRGQEARLRCSPMKGHSHVYWYRQLPEEGLKFMVYLQKENIIDESGMPKERFSAEFPKEGPSILRIQQVVRGDSAAYFCASSPPGTGMRTEAFFGQGTRLTVV.

The CDR3 reads CATSREKGQGYNEQFF. The CDR3 DNA sequence: TGTGCCACCAGCAGAGAAAAGGGACAGGGTTACAATGAGCAGTTCTTC. The chain joins TRBV15 to TRBJ2-1, with TRBD1 identical over 9 bases. The CDR3 contains 16 residues. Trimming at V came to 0 bases and at J to 4 bases, leaving 4 bases not matched to a gene. CDR1 LNHNV and CDR2 YYDKDF come from the germline V gene (reference sequence).

The V call is TRBV10-1, the J call TRBJ2-2, with 8 bases aligning to TRBD1. Unmatched junction bases numbered 6, after V lost 9 bases and J lost 0 bases. This CDR3 contains 15 residues. Germline CDR1 is WNHNN and CDR2 is SYGVQD (reference sequence). The DNA of the CDR3 is TGCGCCAGAGAAGACAGGGGCCCGAACACCGGGGAGCTGTTTTTT. As protein: CAREDRGPNTGELFF.

The chain is built from TRBV5-1 and TRBJ1-1; 7 bases are shared with TRBD1. Trimming at V came to 4 bases and at J to 0 bases, leaving 6 bases not matched to a gene. This CDR3 is built from 15 residues. CDR1 is SGHRS and CDR2 is YFSETQ in the germline V gene. CDR3 sequence: CASSIRTGMNTEAFF. The CDR3 DNA reads as TGCGCCAGCAGCATCCGGACAGGCATGAACACTGAAGCTTTCTTT. Combining the CDR3 with reference TRBV5-1 and TRBJ1-1 gives the whole variable domain KAGVTQTPRYLIKTRGQQVTLSCSPISGHRSVSWYQQTPGQGLQFLFEYFSETQRNKGNFPGRFSGRQFSNSRSEMNVSTLELGDSALYLCASSIRTGMNTEAFFGQGTRLTVV.

The rearrangement joins TRBV5-6 to TRBJ2-7, with TRBD2 identical over 8 bases. This CDR3 region has 16 residues. CDR1 and CDR2 from the germline V gene are SGHDT and YYEEEE. V was clipped by 3 bases and J by 3 bases; unmatched bases: 11. CDR3 nucleotide sequence: TGTGCCAGCAGCTCACAAGTTGCGGGACTAGTCTACGAGCAGTACTTC. Translating it yields CASSSQVAGLVYEQYF.

The V and J genes are TRBV25-1 and TRBJ1-3; 8 bases fit TRBD1. V lost 6 bases to trimming and J lost 1 base; unmatched junction nucleotides: 11. From germline, CDR1 is MGHDK and CDR2 SYGVNS. CDR3 length: 17 residues. The CDR3 DNA sequence: TGTGCCAGCAGCCTAATGGACAGGGAGTTTTCTGGAAACACCATATATTTT. Amino acids: CASSLMDREFSGNTIYF. The full variable domain, its missing parts supplied by reference TRBV25-1 and TRBJ1-3, is EADIYQTPRYLVIGTGKKITLECSQTMGHDKMYWYQQDPGMELHLIHYSYGVNSTEKGDLSSESTVSRIRTEHFPLTLESARPSHTSQYLCASSLMDREFSGNTIYFGEGSWLTVV.

Concerning this clone: This sequence may be a read error, since a much larger clone differs from it by one base. The chain uses TRBV6-5 and TRBJ2-7; no firm D call. V shed 4 bases and J shed 4 bases, with 5 bases lying between them. CDR3 size: 11 residues. Germline V gives CDR1 MNHEY, CDR2 SVGAGI. CDR3 coding DNA: TGTGCCAGCAGTTCCGCTTACGAGCAGTACTTC. Its protein is CASSSAYEQYF.

The rearrangement joins TRBV27 to TRBJ2-7; 8 positions agree with TRBD2. The CDR3 contains 14 residues. Germline CDR1 is MNHEY and CDR2 is SMNVEV (reference sequence). The V and J ends lost 6 bases and 3 bases, in that order; junction bases with no gene match: 7. The CDR3 sequence: CASSNLGTSYEQYF. The CDR3, as DNA: TGTGCCAGCAGCAACCTCGGGACTAGCTACGAGCAGTACTTC.

CDR3 region: CASSLWGQQETQYF. The CDR3 DNA follows: TGTGCCAGCAGCTTGTGGGGCCAGCAAGAGACCCAGTACTTC. The chain uses TRBV5-6 and TRBJ2-5; D might be TRBD1 (5 bases). The CDR3 length is 14 residues. Germline lookup yields CDR1 SGHDT and CDR2 YYEEEE. Trimming pared 1 base from V and 2 bases from J, leaving 9 bases between.